This TCR beta chain was retrieved from a study of cytomegalovirus exposure and HLA in healthy donors. 13 Jbeta primers and 60 Vbeta primers were used for the PCR. The data were produced by immunoSEQ multiplex PCR, yet TCRdb's version contains in-frame clones alone and is incomplete. The sample records 110,000 to 150,000 clones, nearly 80% being singletons. Study-level results: Later on, a genetic analysis was performed. It linked a missense variant in DCLRE1C with V- and J-gene trimming of TCR beta. An analysis done earlier found most TCR beta V segments productive about 87% or about 30% of the time.

Note on this clone: The antigen is not known.

The CDR3 runs to 15 residues. Trimming stripped 8 bases from V and 1 base from J, with 17 bases between. From germline, CDR1 is PRHDT and CDR2 FYEKMQ (reference sequence). The sequenced sample was PBMCs. This TCR was recovered from a woman in her twenties or thirties in good health and CMV-seronegative. The chain links TRBV13 to TRBJ1-1, with D maybe TRBD1 (6 bases). CDR3 loop: CASGEGGAWNTEAFF. The CDR3 nucleotides read TGTGCCAGCGGCGAAGGGGGAGCGTGGAACACTGAAGCTTTCTTT.